This paragraph reports one T cell receptor (beta chain). What it binds is not known. This CDR3 contains 13 residues. V lost 4 bases to trimming and J lost 12 bases, with 16 bases between them. The data belong to a study of T cell repertoires in cytomegalovirus infection. Study context: Indicated by public TCR beta signatures were CMV infection and matching HLA type. Broader study findings: Clonotype analysis showed dominance of the ex vivo response by HLA-C-restricted CMV-specific TCR beta clonotypes.

TCRdb ran MiXCR on the reads and lists one entry per CDR3 protein. The sample records about 900,000 distinct CDR3 sequences, under 40% being singletons. This sequence originates from a human donor in good health (CMV status not recorded). Some clones in this sample may be carry-over from other donors' samples. This sequence joins TRBV12-3 or TRBV12-4 and TRBJ2-1; maybe TRBD1 (6 bases). The specimen comprised cultured CD8+ T cells from PBMCs, sampled from culture after CMV antigen stimulation. CDR3 in DNA: TGTGCCAGCAGTTCAGGGGATTACGCCTGGCAGTTCTTC. Encoded protein: CASSSGDYAWQFF.